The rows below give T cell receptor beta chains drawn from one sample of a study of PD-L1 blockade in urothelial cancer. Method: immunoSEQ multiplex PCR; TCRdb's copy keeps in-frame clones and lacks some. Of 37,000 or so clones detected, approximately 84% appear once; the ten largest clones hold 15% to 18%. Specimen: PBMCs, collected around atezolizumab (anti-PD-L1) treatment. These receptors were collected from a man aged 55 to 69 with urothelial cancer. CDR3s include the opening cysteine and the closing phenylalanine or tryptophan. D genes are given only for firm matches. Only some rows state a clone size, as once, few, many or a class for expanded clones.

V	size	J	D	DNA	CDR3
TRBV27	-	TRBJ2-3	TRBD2	TGTGCCAGCAGTTGGCGGACTAGCGGGAGAGCAGATACGCAGTATTTT	CASSWRTSGRADTQYF
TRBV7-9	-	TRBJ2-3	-	TGTGCCAGCAGCCCCGACCGGGAGATGACAGATACGCAGTATTTT	CASSPDREMTDTQYF
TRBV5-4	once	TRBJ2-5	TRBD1	TGTGCCAGCAGCCTACAGGGGACCCAAGAGACCCAGTACTTC	CASSLQGTQETQYF
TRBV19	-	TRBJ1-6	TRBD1	TGTGCCAGTAGTATCAGGAGACAGGGTTATTCACCCCTCCACTTT	CASSIRRQGYSPLHF
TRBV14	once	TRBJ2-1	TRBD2	TGTGCCAGCAAGCTAGCGGGAGATGAGCAGTTCTTC	CASKLAGDEQFF
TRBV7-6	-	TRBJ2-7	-	TGTGCCAGCAGTCCTTACCAGAGGGGGGAGGGGCTGTGGTACGAGCAGTACTTC	CASSPYQRGEGLWYEQYF
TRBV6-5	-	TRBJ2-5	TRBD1	TGTGCCAGCAGTTACTCGGGGACAGGGCGGCAAGAGACCCAGTACTTC	CASSYSGTGRQETQYF
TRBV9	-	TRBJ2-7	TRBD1	TGTGCCAGCAGCGTAGCTGAGACAGGGGGTCGCGAGCAGTACTTC	CASSVAETGGREQYF
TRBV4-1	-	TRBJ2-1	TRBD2	TGCGCCAGCAGACTGACTAGCGGGTTAGGCTCCTACAATGAGCAGTTCTTC	CASRLTSGLGSYNEQFF
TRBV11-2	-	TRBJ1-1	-	TGTGCCAGCAGCTTAGTCCTGGGCCCGGGGACTGAAGCTTTCTTT	CASSLVLGPGTEAFF
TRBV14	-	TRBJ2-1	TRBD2	TGTGCCAGCAGCCCATTCGGGACTACAAGCGAGCAGTTCTTC	CASSPFGTTSEQFF
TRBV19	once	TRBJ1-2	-	TGTGCCAGTAGTATAAGGGGGAACTATGGCTACACCTTC	CASSIRGNYGYTF
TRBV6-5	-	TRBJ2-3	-	TGTGCCAGTACACCCCCAGGTACAGATACGCAGTATTTT	CASTPPGTDTQYF
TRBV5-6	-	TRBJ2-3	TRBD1	TGTGCCAGCAGCACAGGACAGGGGGCGCAGGATACGCAGTATTTT	CASSTGQGAQDTQYF
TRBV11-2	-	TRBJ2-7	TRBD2	TGTGCCAGCAGCTTAGGGACTAGCGGGAGGGCCAACTCCTACGAGCAGTACTTC	CASSLGTSGRANSYEQYF
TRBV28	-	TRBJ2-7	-	TGTGCCAGTCGACAGGGGGCGACTAGCGGTAGCTCCTACGAGCAGTACTTC	CASRQGATSGSSYEQYF
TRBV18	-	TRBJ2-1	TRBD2	TGTGCCAGCTCACCGAGGCGCCTAGCGGGAGTCAATGAGCAGTTCTTC	CASSPRRLAGVNEQFF
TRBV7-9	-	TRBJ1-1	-	TGTGCCAGCAGCTTAGGGTGGGGGCGTAGGAACACTGAAGCTTTCTTT	CASSLGWGRRNTEAFF
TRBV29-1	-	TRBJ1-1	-	TGCAGCGTTGAAATTGGGCCAAACACTGAAGCTTTCTTT	CSVEIGPNTEAFF
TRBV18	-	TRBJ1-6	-	TGTGCCAGCTCCAGAAGCAGGAATTCACCCCTCCACTTT	CASSRSRNSPLHF
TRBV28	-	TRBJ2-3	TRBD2	TGTGCCAGCAGCGCGGGAGGGCCCGCGGATACGCAGTATTTT	CASSAGGPADTQYF
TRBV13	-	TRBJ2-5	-	TGTGCCAGCAGCGCAGGGCGCGGGGAATTCCAAGAGACCCAGTACTTC	CASSAGRGEFQETQYF
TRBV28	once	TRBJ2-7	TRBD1	TGTGCCAGCAGGACGACAGGGAGCTCCTACGAGCAGTACTTC	CASRTTGSSYEQYF
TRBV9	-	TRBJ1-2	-	TGTGCCAGCAGCGAGTGGTCGGATGGCTACACCTTC	CASSEWSDGYTF
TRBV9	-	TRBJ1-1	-	TGTGCCAGCAGCGCAGGGGATCTGAGGAACACTGAAGCTTTCTTT	CASSAGDLRNTEAFF